The clone carrying this T cell receptor beta chain occurred a few times. As yet, its antigen is unknown. These data belong to a study of cytomegalovirus exposure and HLA in healthy donors. Germline values: CDR1 SGHRS, CDR2 YFSETQ. V was shortened by 4 bases and J by 5 bases, with 12 bases between the two germline ends. The CDR3 runs 13 residues. It was with 60 Vbeta and 13 Jbeta primers that the PCR ran. Profiled with immunoSEQ multiplex PCR; TCRdb holds only in-frame clones, not every one. The repertoire includes 140,000 to 150,000 clones, 79% of them detected once, and roughly 6.7% sits in the top ten. Study-level findings and limits: In an earlier analysis, most TCR beta V segments were productive about 87% or about 30% of the time. Immune exposure data for these donors was limited to CMV serostatus.

The chain is built from TRBV5-1 and TRBJ1-1; D gene uncertain. The clonotype was recovered from a woman between 40 and 55 years old in good health and CMV-seropositive. What was sequenced was PBMCs. The CDR3, as DNA: TGCGCCAGCAGCCCCCCCAGTAAGACTGAAGCTTTCTTT. Protein: CASSPPSKTEAFF.